This T cell receptor (beta chain) was documented in a study of cytomegalovirus exposure and HLA in healthy donors. Study results and limitations: Among TCR beta chains, those listed as cytomegalovirus-associated numbered over 150.

The ends lost 4 bases at V and 8 bases at J; junction bases unmatched: 5. Germline V CDR1 and CDR2: SGHRS, YFSETQ. The CDR3 has 14 residues. In regard to this clone: Its antigen remains unidentified.

The method was immunoSEQ multiplex PCR; TCRdb's version includes in-frame clones alone and lacks a portion of them. The data show around 150,000 clones, around 96% seen once. The sequenced sample consisted of PBMCs. V and J are TRBV5-1 and TRBJ2-1, with 11 bases identical to TRBD1. This receptor was obtained from a woman between 18 and 29 years old in good health and CMV-seronegative. CDR3 nucleotides: TGCGCCAGCAGCACCCGGGACAGGGGGGATGAGCAGTTCTTC. This codes for CASSTRDRGDEQFF.